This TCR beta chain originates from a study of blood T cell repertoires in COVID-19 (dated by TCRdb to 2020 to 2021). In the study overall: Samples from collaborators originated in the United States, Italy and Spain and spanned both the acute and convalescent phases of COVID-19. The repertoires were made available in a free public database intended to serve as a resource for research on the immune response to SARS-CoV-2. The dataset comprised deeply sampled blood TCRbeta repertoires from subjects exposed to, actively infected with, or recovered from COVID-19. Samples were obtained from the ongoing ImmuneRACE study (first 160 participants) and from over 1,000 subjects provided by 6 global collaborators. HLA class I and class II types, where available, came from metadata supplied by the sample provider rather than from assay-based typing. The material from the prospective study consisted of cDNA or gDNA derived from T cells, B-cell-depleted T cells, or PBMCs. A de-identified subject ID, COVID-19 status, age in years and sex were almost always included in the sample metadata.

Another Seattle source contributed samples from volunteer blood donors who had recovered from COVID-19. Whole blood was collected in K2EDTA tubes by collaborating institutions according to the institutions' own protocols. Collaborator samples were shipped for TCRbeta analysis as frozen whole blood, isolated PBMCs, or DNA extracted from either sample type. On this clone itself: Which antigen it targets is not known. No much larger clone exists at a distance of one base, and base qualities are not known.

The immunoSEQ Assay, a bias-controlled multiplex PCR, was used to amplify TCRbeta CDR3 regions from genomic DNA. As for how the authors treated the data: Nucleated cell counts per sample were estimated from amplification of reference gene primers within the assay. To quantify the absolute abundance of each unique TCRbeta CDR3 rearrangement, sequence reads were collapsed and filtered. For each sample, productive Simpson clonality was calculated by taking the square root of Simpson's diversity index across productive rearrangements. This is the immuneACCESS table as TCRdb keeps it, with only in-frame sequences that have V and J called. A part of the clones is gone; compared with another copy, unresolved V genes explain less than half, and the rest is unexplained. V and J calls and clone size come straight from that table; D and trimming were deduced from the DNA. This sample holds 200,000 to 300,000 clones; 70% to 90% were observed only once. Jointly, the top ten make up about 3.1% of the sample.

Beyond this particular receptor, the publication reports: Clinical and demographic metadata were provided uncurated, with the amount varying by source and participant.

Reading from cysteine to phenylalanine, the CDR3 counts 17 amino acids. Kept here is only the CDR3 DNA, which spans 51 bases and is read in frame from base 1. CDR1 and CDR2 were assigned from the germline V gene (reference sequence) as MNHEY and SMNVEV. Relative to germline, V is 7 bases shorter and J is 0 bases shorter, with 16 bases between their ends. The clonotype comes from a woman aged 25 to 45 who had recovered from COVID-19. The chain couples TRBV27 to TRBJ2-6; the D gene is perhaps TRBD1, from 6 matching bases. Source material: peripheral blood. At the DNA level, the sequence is TGTGCCAGCACCAGACAGGCTACCATCTCTGGGGCCAACGTCCTGACTTTC. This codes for CASTRQATISGANVLTF.